This T cell receptor beta chain was retrieved from a study of control samples from healthy donors and cancer patients. Produced via immunoSEQ multiplex PCR; TCRdb's table is partial and in-frame only. The data show around 26,000 clones, around four fifths seen once. CDR3 size: 14 residues. V lost 2 bases to trimming and J lost 0 bases, with 8 bases between them. In germline, CDR1 is SGHRS, CDR2 YFSETQ. The J gene is TRBJ1-1, the V gene TRBV5-1; no clear D gene. The sample comprised PBMCs. The source of this sequence is a man in his fifties or sixties with colorectal cancer. In DNA, the CDR3 is TGCGCCAGCAGCTTTGGGAATTTGAACACTGAAGCTTTCTTT. It specifies CASSFGNLNTEAFF.